What follows are 14 T cell receptor beta chains derived from one specimen sequenced in a study of T cell responses to AZD1222 COVID-19 vaccine. Sequencing was performed with immunoSEQ multiplex PCR; in TCRdb, only in-frame clones are kept and a portion is missing. The sample has around 130,000 clones; approximately 83% are singletons. The sample was peripheral blood, taken on day 0 of AZD1222 vaccination. These receptor sequences come from an adult in good health.

This chain links TRBV10-3 with TRBJ1-4, with TRBD1 matching over 7 bases. Germline CDR1 ENHRY, CDR2 SYGVKD. J gave up 5 bases and V 6 bases, and 3 bases lay outside the gene matches. The CDR3 length is 13 residues. CDR3 region: CAIRTGSNEKLFF. The DNA of the CDR3 is TGTGCCATCAGGACAGGGTCCAATGAAAAACTGTTTTTT.

The rearrangement uses TRBV18 and TRBJ1-1, with 10 nucleotides matching TRBD1. V gave up 3 bases and J gave up 0 bases; unmatched junction bases: 4. The CDR3 is made up of 16 amino acids. Looked up from germline, CDR1 is KGHSH and CDR2 is LQKENI. CDR3 bases: TGTGCCAGCTCACCTCCGACAGGGGGCTTGAACACTGAAGCTTTCTTT. Protein: CASSPPTGGLNTEAFF.

The V gene is TRBV4-1, the J gene TRBJ2-7; D remains unclear. Trimming stripped 1 base from V and 9 bases from J, with 16 bases between. CDR1 MGHRA and CDR2 YSYEKL come from the germline V gene. The CDR3 is made up of 14 amino acids. CDR3 loop: CASSQGVQWVRQYF. Written as DNA, the CDR3 is TGCGCCAGCAGCCAAGGGGTGCAATGGGTTAGGCAGTACTTC.

In its sample, this clone was seen once. The chain carries TRBV11-2 and TRBJ2-5; TRBD2 agrees at 9 bases. The CDR3 is 16 residues long. V was clipped by 1 base and J by 5 bases; unmatched bases: 8. Germline V lookup: CDR1 SGHAT, CDR2 FQNNGV. The CDR3 loop reads CASSLVESGGRETQYF. In DNA, the CDR3 is TGTGCCAGCAGCTTAGTTGAAAGCGGGGGGAGGGAGACCCAGTACTTC.

The chain couples TRBV6-5 to TRBJ2-7; TRBD2 agrees at 12 bases. Germline trimming cut 5 bases from V and 7 bases from J; bases unmatched to any gene: 9. Per germline, CDR1 MNHEY and CDR2 SVGAGI. The CDR3 runs 15 residues. The CDR3 DNA reads as TGTGCCAGCAGTCCACTAGCGGGAGGCCGCATAGAGCAGTACTTC. This encodes CASSPLAGGRIEQYF.

This clone has a handful of counts. This rearrangement joins TRBV24-1 to TRBJ1-2, with 8 bases matching TRBD1. This CDR3 spans 12 amino acids. Unmatched junction bases numbered 5, after V lost 4 bases and J lost 11 bases. Germline assignment: CDR1 KGHDR and CDR2 SFDVKD. CDR3 amino acids: CATSDRTGQYTF. The CDR3 nucleotides are TGTGCCACCAGTGACCGGACAGGGCAATACACCTTC.

This chain joins TRBV27 and TRBJ1-5, with D perhaps matching TRBD1 (5 bases). Between the trimmed V and J ends, which lost 3 bases and 4 bases, there was a span of 13 bases. Germline CDR1 and CDR2: MNHEY and SMNVEV (reference sequence). This CDR3 contains 15 residues. The CDR3 here is CASSFLRDGNQPQHF. The DNA for the CDR3 is TGTGCCAGCAGTTTTCTGAGGGACGGGAATCAGCCCCAGCATTTT.

The chain couples TRBV25-1 to TRBJ2-5; tentatively, D is TRBD2 (6 bases). Germline V gene data show CDR1 as MGHDK and CDR2 as SYGVNS. This CDR3 spans 16 amino acids. V shed 5 bases and J shed 4 bases, with 20 bases lying between them. The CDR3 region is CASSPPGTLQAETQYF. CDR3 DNA sequence: TGTGCCAGCAGTCCGCCCGGGACTCTCCAGGCAGAGACCCAGTACTTC.

The chain combines TRBV10-3 with TRBJ2-3, with TRBD2 identical over 10 bases. From germline, CDR1 is ENHRY and CDR2 SYGVKD. The CDR3 extends over 15 amino acids. V was clipped by 7 bases and J by 1 base; unmatched bases: 5. The CDR3 protein is CAINTGLAGTDTQYF. For the CDR3, the DNA is TGTGCCATCAATACCGGACTAGCGGGCACAGATACGCAGTATTTT.

This chain's CDR3 is CASSQNWRNQETQYF. CDR3 DNA: TGTGCCAGCAGCCAAAACTGGAGAAATCAAGAGACCCAGTACTTC. The V gene is TRBV3-1 (or the pseudogene TRBV3-2), the J gene TRBJ2-5; D not certain. The germline V and J ends were trimmed by 2 bases and 2 bases, with 12 bases remaining between them. The V gene's germline CDR1 is LGHDT and CDR2 YNNKEL (reference sequence). CDR3 length: 15 amino acids.

This clone was seen just once. The chain couples TRBV13 to TRBJ2-7, with a possible D match to TRBD1 (7 bases). This CDR3 has 12 residues. The V and J ends lost 6 bases and 7 bases respectively, with 13 bases between them. Germline V gene data show CDR1 as PRHDT and CDR2 as FYEKMQ (reference sequence). The DNA of the CDR3 is TGTGCCAGCAGGCGGGACAGCGAAGAGCAGTACTTC. Translation: CASRRDSEEQYF.

This chain connects TRBV24-1 to TRBJ1-2, with TRBD1 as a possible D gene (5 bases). V lost 2 bases and J 7 bases, leaving 22 bases between the germline ends. The CDR3 has 17 amino acids. Germline V gene lookup returns CDR1 KGHDR and CDR2 SFDVKD. CDR3 DNA: TGTGCCACCAGTGATTCCTCGTCGGGCCAGGGAGGGCGTGGCTACACCTTC. It is translated as CATSDSSSGQGGRGYTF.

The CDR3 sequence is CASTKGDTGELFF. CDR3 sequence (DNA): TGTGCCAGCACAAAAGGGGACACCGGGGAGCTGTTTTTT. The chain joins TRBV3-1 (or the pseudogene TRBV3-2) to TRBJ2-2; D perhaps matches TRBD1 (5 bases). CDR1 and CDR2 from the germline V gene are LGHDT and YNNKEL (reference sequence). The CDR3 consists of 13 residues. Trimming removed 7 bases from V and 3 bases from J, with 9 bases in between.

The chain combines TRBV11-2 with TRBJ1-2, with a possible D match to TRBD1 (5 bases). V lost 1 base, J lost 2 bases, and 8 bases lay in between. The germline V gene encodes CDR1 SGHAT and CDR2 FQNNGV. This CDR3 comprises 14 residues. This CDR3 reads CASSLAGFNYGYTF. The CDR3 coding sequence is TGTGCCAGCAGCTTAGCAGGGTTCAACTATGGCTACACCTTC.